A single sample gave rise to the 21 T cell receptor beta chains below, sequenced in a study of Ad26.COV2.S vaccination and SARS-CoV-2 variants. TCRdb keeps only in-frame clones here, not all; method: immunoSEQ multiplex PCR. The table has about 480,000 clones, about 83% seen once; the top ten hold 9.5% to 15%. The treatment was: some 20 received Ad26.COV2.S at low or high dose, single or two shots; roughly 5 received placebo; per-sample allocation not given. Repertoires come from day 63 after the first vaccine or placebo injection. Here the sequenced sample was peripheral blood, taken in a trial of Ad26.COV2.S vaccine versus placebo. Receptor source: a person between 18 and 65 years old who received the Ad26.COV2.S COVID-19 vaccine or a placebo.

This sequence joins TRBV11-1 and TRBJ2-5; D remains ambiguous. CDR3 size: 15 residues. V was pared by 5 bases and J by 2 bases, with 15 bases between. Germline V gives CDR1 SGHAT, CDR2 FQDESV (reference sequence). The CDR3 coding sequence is TGTGCCAGCAGCCAACCTATCGGGCAGCAAGAGACCCAGTACTTC. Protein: CASSQPIGQQETQYF.

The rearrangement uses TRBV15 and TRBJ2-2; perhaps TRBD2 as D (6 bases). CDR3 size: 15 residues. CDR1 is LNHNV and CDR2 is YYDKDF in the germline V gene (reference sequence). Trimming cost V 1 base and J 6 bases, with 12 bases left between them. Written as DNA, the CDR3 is TGTGCCACCAGCAGAGTCGGGGGTGGGTCCGGGGAGCTGTTTTTT. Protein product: CATSRVGGGSGELFF.

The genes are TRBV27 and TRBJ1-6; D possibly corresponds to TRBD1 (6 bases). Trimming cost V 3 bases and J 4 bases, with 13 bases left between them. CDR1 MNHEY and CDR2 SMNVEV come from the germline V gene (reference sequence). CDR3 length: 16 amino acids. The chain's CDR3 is CASSFGRGGYNSPLHF. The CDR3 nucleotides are TGTGCCAGCAGTTTTGGCAGGGGAGGATATAATTCACCCCTCCACTTT.

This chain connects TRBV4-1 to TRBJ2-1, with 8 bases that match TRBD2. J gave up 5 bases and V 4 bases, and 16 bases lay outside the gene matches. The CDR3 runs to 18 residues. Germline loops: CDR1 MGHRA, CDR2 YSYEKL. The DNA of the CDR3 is TGCGCCAGCAGCCCGCATCCGTCGGTAGCGGGGATTAACAATGAGCAGTTCTTC. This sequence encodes CASSPHPSVAGINNEQFF.

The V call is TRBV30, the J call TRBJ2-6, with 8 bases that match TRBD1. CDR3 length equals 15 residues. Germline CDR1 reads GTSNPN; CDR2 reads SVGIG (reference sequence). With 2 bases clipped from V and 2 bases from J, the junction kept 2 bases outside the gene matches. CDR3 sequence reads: CAWSRTGPGANVLTF. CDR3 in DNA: TGTGCCTGGAGTCGGACAGGGCCTGGGGCCAACGTCCTGACTTTC.

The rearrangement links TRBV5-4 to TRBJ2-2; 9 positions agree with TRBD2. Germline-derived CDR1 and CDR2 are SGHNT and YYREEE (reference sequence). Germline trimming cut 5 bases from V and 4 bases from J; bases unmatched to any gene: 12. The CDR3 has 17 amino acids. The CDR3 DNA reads TGTGCCAGCAGTCGCGGGAGGGCCGTCGTGGGCACCGGGGAGCTGTTTTTT. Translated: CASSRGRAVVGTGELFF.

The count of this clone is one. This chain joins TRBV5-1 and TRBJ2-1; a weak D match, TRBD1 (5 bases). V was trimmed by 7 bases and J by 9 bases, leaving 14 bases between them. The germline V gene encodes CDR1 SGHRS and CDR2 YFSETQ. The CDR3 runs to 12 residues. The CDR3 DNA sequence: TGCGCCAGCTTTCGAACAGGTGGTGAGCAGTTCTTC. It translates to CASFRTGGEQFF.

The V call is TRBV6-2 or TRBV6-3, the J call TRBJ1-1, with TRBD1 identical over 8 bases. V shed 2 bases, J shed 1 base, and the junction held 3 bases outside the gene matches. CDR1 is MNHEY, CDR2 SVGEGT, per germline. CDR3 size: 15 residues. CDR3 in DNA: TGTGCCAGCAGTTACCCACAGGGGGGGAACACTGAAGCTTTCTTT. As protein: CASSYPQGGNTEAFF.

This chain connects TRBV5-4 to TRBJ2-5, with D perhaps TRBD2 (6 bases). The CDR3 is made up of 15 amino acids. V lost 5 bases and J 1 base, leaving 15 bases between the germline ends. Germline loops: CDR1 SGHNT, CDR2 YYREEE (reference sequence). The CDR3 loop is CASSLDGGTQETQYF. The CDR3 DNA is TGTGCCAGCAGTTTAGACGGGGGAACCCAAGAGACCCAGTACTTC.

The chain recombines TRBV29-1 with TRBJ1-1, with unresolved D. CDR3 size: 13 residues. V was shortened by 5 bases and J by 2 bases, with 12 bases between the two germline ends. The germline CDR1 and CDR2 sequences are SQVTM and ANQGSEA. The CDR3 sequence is CSVLKPLNTEAFF. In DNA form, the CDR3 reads TGCAGCGTTTTAAAACCCTTAAACACTGAAGCTTTCTTT.

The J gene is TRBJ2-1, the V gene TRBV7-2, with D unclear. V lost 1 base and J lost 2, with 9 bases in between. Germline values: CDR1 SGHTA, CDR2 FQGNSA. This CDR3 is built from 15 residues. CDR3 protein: CASSLVPGPYNEQFF. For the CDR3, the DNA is TGTGCCAGCAGCTTAGTTCCCGGACCCTACAATGAGCAGTTCTTC.

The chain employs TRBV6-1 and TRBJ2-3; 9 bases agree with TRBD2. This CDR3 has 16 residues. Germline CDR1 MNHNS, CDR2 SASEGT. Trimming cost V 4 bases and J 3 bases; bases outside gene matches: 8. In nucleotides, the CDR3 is TGTGCCAGCAGTGCACGGGGAGCGGGAGGTACAGATACGCAGTATTTT. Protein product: CASSARGAGGTDTQYF.

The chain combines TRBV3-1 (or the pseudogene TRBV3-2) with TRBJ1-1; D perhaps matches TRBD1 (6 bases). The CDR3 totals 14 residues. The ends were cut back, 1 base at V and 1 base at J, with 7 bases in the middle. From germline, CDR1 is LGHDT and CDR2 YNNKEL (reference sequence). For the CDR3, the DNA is TGTGCCAGCAGCCAAGTCAGGGGGAACACTGAAGCTTTCTTT. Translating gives CASSQVRGNTEAFF.

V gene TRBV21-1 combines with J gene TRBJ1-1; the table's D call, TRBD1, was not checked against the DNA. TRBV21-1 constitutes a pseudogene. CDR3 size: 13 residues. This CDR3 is CASSIDRNTEAFF. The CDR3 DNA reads TGTGCCAGCAGCATAGACAGGAACACTGAAGCTTTCTTT.

In DNA form, the CDR3 reads TGCGCCAGCAGTCCTCTGGGGACAGGGTCATCCTACGAGCAGTACTTC. Translated: CASSPLGTGSSYEQYF. The chain carries TRBV5-1 and TRBJ2-7; 9 positions agree with TRBD1. The V gene's germline CDR1 is SGHRS and CDR2 YFSETQ. The CDR3 covers 16 residues. Trimming removed 5 bases from V and 1 base from J; junction bases left unmatched: 10. The full variable domain, completed using reference TRBV5-1 and TRBJ2-7, is KAGVTQTPRYLIKTRGQQVTLSCSPISGHRSVSWYQQTPGQGLQFLFEYFSETQRNKGNFPGRFSGRQFSNSRSEMNVSTLELGDSALYLCASSPLGTGSSYEQYFGPGTRLTVT.

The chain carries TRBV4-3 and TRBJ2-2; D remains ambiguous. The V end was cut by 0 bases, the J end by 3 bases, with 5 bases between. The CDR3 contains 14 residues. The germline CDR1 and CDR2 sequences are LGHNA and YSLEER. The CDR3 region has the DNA TGCGCCAGCAGCCAAGATAGTGACACCGGGGAGCTGTTTTTT. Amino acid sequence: CASSQDSDTGELFF.

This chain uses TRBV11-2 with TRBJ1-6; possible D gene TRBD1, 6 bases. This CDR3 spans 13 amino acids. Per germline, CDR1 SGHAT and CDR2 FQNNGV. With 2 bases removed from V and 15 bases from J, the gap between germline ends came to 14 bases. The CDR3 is CASSLYGQSILHF. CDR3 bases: TGTGCCAGCAGCTTATACGGACAGTCAATCCTCCACTTT.

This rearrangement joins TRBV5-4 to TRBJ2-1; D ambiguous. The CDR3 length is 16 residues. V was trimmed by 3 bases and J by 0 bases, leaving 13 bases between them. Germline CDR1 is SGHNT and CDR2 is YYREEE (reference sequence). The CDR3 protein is CASSSQRLGSYNEQFF. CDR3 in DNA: TGTGCCAGCAGCTCCCAACGATTAGGCTCCTACAATGAGCAGTTCTTC.

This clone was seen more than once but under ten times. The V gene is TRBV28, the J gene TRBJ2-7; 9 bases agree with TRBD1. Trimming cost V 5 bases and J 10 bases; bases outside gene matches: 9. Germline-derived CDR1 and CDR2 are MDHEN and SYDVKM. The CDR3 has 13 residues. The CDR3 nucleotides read TGTGCCAGCAGTCCGTGGGACAGGGCGGGACAGTACTTC. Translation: CASSPWDRAGQYF.

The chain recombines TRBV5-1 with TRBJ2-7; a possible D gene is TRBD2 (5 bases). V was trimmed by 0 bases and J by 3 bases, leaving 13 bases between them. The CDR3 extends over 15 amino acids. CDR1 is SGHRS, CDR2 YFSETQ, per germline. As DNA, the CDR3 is TGCGCCAGCAGCTTGGCATCGGGGTTACGCTACGAGCAGTACTTC. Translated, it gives CASSLASGLRYEQYF.

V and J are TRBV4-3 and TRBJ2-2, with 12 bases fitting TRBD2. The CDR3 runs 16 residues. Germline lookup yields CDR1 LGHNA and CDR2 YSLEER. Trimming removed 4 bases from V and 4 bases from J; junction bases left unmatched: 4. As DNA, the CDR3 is TGCGCCAGCAGCCGGACTAGCGGGATGGCCACCGGGGAGCTGTTTTTT. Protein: CASSRTSGMATGELFF.